The clone carrying this T cell receptor (beta chain) was recorded at least ten times. This entry belongs to a study of identical twins. Each CDR3 protein is one row after TCRdb ran MiXCR on the 5' RACE reads. The sample holds fewer than 350,000 distinct CDR3 sequences, roughly 8.6% seen once. Trimming cost V 8 bases and J 2 bases, with 18 bases left between them. The CDR3 length is 16 residues. Per the germline V gene, CDR1 is MDHEN and CDR2 is SYDVKM. This same sample was also part of a study on yellow fever vaccine responses in identical twins.

The specimen sequenced was memory (CD45RO+) T cells sorted from blood. This sequence originates from a woman between 18 and 29 years old in good health. The chain carries TRBV28 and TRBJ2-2, with D perhaps TRBD1 (6 bases). CDR3 amino acids: CASGLQGLLNTGELFF. CDR3 nucleotides: TGTGCCAGCGGGCTACAGGGTTTACTAAACACCGGGGAGCTGTTTTTT.